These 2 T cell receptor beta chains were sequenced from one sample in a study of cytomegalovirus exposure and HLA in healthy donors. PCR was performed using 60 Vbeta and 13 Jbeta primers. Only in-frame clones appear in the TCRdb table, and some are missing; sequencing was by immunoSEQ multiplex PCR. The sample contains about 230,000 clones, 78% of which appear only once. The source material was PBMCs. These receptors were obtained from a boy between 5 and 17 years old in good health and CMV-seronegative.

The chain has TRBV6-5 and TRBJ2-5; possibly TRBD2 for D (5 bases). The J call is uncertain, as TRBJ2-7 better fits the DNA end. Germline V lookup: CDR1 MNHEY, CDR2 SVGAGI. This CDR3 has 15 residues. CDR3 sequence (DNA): TGTGCCAGCAGTCGGTGGAGAGGGAATCACGACGAGCAGTACTTC. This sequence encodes CASSRWRGNHDEQYF.

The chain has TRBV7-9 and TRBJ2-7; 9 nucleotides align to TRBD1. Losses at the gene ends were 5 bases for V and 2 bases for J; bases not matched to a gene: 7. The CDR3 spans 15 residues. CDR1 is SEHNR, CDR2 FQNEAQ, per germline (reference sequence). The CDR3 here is CASSPRRTGAYEQYF. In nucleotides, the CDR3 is TGTGCCAGCAGCCCACGGCGGACAGGGGCCTACGAGCAGTACTTC.